Only one count was recorded for the clone carrying this TCR beta chain. Its antigen is as yet unknown. The germline V gene has CDR1 LNHDA and CDR2 SQIVND (reference sequence). Trimming took 5 bases from V and 8 from J, leaving 12 bases between them. This CDR3 has 12 amino acids. These data belong to a study of T cells after posttransplantation cyclophosphamide. General study points: Recipient CMV seropositivity and CMV reactivation strongly tracked TRB clonality.

Busulfan-fludarabine conditioning, marrow transplant, and cyclophosphamide on days +3 and +4 were administered. Profiled with immunoSEQ multiplex PCR; TCRdb holds only in-frame clones, not every one. The sample lists 12,000 or so clones, roughly 80% occurring once. The chain employs TRBV19 and TRBJ1-2; D may be TRBD1 (5 bases). Sequences were derived from PBMCs, sampled after allogeneic stem cell transplant with posttransplant cyclophosphamide. This TCR derives from a female patient aged 50-59 years who received an allogeneic stem cell transplant from a related donor, was CMV-positive, and had no GVHD. Some T cells may be provided by the graft donor. The CDR3 reads CASSDGRVGYTF. DNA for the CDR3: TGTGCCAGTAGTGACGGCAGGGTGGGCTACACCTTC.